This T cell receptor (beta chain) comes out of a study of T cell repertoires in cytomegalovirus infection. Study summary: Public TCR beta signatures marked donors with CMV infection and the matching HLA.

This clonotype was seen a handful of times. The antigen is undetermined. One entry per CDR3 protein, called by TCRdb with MiXCR from the reads. The profile covers about 60,000 distinct CDR3 sequences, with roughly a third appearing a single time and around three quarters taken by the ten largest. The germline V and J ends were trimmed by 4 bases and 1 base, with 10 bases remaining between them. This CDR3 spans 14 amino acids. Source material: PBMCs, sequenced either directly or after in vitro stimulation (not recorded which). This chain links TRBV12-3 or TRBV12-4 with TRBJ2-5; tentatively, D is TRBD1 (6 bases). The receptor comes from a human donor in good health (CMV status not recorded). Some clones in this sample may be carry-over from other donors' samples. DNA of the CDR3: TGTGCCAGCAGTTCCAGACAGGCCCAAGAGACCCAGTACTTC. Its translation is CASSSRQAQETQYF.